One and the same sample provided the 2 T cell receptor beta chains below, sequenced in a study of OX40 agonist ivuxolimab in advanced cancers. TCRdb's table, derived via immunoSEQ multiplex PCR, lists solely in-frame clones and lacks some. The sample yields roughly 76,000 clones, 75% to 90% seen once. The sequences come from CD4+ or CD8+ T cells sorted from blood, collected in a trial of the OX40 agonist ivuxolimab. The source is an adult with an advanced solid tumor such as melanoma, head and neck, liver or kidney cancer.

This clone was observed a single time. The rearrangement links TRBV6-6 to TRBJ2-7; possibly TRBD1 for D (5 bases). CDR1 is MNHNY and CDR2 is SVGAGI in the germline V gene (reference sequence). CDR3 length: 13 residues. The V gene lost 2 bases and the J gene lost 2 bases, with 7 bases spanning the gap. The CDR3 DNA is TGTGCCAGCAGTTACATGGACACCTACGAGCAGTACTTC. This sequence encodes CASSYMDTYEQYF.

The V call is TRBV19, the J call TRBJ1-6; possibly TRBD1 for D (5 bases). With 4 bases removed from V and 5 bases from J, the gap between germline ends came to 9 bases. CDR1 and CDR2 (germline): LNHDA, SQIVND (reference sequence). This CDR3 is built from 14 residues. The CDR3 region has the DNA TGTGCCAGTAGTAGCGACAGCGATAATTCACCCCTCCACTTT. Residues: CASSSDSDNSPLHF.